This T cell receptor (beta chain) was profiled in a study of naive and memory T cell subsets (dated by TCRdb to 2016 to 2017). With regard to the full study: Sorted naive and memory T cell subsets from peripheral blood were analyzed in the study using a UMI-based, open-source pipeline for TCR alpha and beta sequencing. RNA was DNase-treated and reverse transcribed with TCR constant-region primers, mostly using SuperScript III. IgG serology results and the functional CMV T cell responses were in complete agreement.

From the second PCR step on, the TCR alpha and beta chain libraries were amplified in separate reactions. To determine each donor's CMV status, fresh PBMCs were stimulated overnight with CMV viral lysate, and IFNgamma production from CD4+ T cells was then assessed. CD4 T cells were positively selected using Miltenyi beads, after which CD8 T cells were positively selected from the CD4-negative fraction. Cells were stained for CD3, CD4, CD8, CD45RA, CD27 and a live/dead dye and were sorted on a BD Aria II into four subsets based on CD45RA and CD27. Blood was obtained from a few healthy volunteers, and the blood from each volunteer was fractionated into CD4 and CD8 T cells and subsequently into four differentiation subsets. Around 120 ml of peripheral blood was collected from each donor, and PBMC were isolated by Ficoll-Paque PLUS density-gradient centrifugation. Sorted cells were lysed in RLT buffer, after which RNA was extracted using a Qiagen RNeasy kit and stored at -80 degrees C.

What the authors observed across the whole study: Naive repertoires, especially CD8, contained a few larger clonotypes, possibly memory cells re-expressing CD45RA. RNA-based TCR counts may be influenced by expression changes linked to T cell activation and differentiation. A clonotype was defined as a single alpha or beta chain sequence rather than as a paired alpha/beta receptor. After error correction, over 95% of naive TCR sequences appeared only once, giving much steeper abundance distributions than memory subsets. Gini index rose and Shannon and inverse Simpson diversity fell from naive through CM, EM and EMRA in both CD4 and CD8 cells. The repertoire findings for the naive and memory subsets could not be validated, as no ground truth was available. A power law was followed by TCR abundance, with an exponent that differed between naive and memory subsets but was consistent across the three individuals.

The receptor library was made with UMI-ligation and nested PCR. To cover both TRBC1 and TRBC2, the beta constant-region primer consisted of an equimolar mix of two oligonucleotides. Four rounds of PCR were used to amplify ligated cDNA, with nested alpha and beta constant-region primers being used together with the SP2 primer. T4 RNA ligase 1 ligated a single-stranded oligonucleotide carrying the SP2 primer and a 12-nucleotide UMI to the cDNA 3' end. The ligation reaction was kept at 16 degrees C for 20-24 hours. PCR2 was typically performed as a SYBR Green qPCR and was stopped at a predetermined threshold so that over-amplification was prevented. Apart from the first purification, every purification step used Agencourt AMPure XP magnetic beads. Libraries were quantified by Qubit and checked on a TapeStation, where a main peak was expected near 650 bp. The pooled libraries were sequenced on an Illumina MiSeq using v2 2x251 paired-end kits, which usually yielded roughly 0.85-2.2 million reads per sample. Libraries were pooled at approximately 3.7 nM per sample, and about 4.5-7% PhiX was added to improve cluster recognition. The authors' analysis ran thus. Using tag matching that tolerated one base-pair mismatch, Decombinator assigned V and J genes to FASTQ reads that had been processed by Demultiplexor. By using UMIs, Collapsinator corrected both sequencing errors and the frequency errors caused by PCR heterogeneity. CDR3Translator translated TCRs and extracted CDR3s from the conserved cysteine to the FGXG phenylalanine, flagging non-productive sequences. Repertoires were subsampled to equal numbers of UMI-defined TCRs before Gini, Shannon entropy and inverse Simpson indices were calculated. Clonotype abundance distributions were fitted to a power law by maximum likelihood within the linear range. When run on a single naive CD8 sample, MIGEC and the pipeline yielded similar UMI counts, similar unique TCR numbers and similar clonal distributions. In one analysis, naive TCRs that were also found in any memory subset of the same donor were excluded from the naive repertoire. The repertoires were searched for several thousand CMV-associated CDR3 sequences that had been compiled from VDJdb and a published dataset. Through fastp at Q25 and MiXCR, TCRdb rebuilt clones from the public reads, retaining in-frame beta chains. For every CDR3 protein sequence, its rows merge into one entry that carries the most common genes and DNA. The V and J calls and clone size come from TCRdb's table, not from the authors' own analysis. Recorded for this sample are around 100,000 distinct CDR3 sequences; roughly 15% of them occurred a single time. The ten most abundant clones make up around 3% of the sample.

The sample holds many counts of this clonotype. The clone's antigen remains unknown. No per-base quality is available; no much larger clone lies one base away. This TCR derives from a human donor in good health. The material sequenced was naive CD8+ T cells from blood. The cell subset or site label on this specimen signifies: naive T cells, CD45RA high CD27+.

The CDR3 loop reads CASSQRDSPMWAFF. The DNA sequence is TGCGCCAGCAGCCAGAGGGACAGCCCAATGTGGGCTTTCTTT. This receptor chain uses TRBV4-3 and TRBJ1-1, with 7 central nucleotides matching TRBD1. Taken from cysteine to phenylalanine, the CDR3 has 14 residues. The entry retains the CDR3 DNA only, 42 bases that are in frame from base 1. Per the germline V gene, LGHNA is the CDR1 and YSLEER is the CDR2. Germline trimming amounts to 3 bases on V and 11 bases on J, with 12 as the count of junction bases outside the gene matches.